The entry below describes one TCR beta chain. This clone was seen a handful of times. Its antigen is currently not known. Per-nucleotide qualities are absent, and no much larger clonotype sits a single base away. This specimen's time point label, interpreted: week 11, during vaccination. A 20-mer mutant IDH1 peptide at 300 micrograms in Montanide made up each vaccine dose, which was injected subcutaneously together with topical imiquimod. The donors had newly diagnosed IDH1-mutant astrocytomas of WHO grade 3 or 4 that showed loss of nuclear ATRX. The samples were drawn from NOA16, a multicentre, single-arm, open-label phase I trial in Germany that tested a mutant IDH1 peptide vaccine in humans for the first time. The DNeasy Blood and Tissue Kit was used to extract genomic DNA from EDTA blood for TCRB sequencing. Preparation of the library involved the immunoSEQ multiplex PCR assay. Rearranged TCR beta chain sequences were amplified with the hsTCRB Kit following the manufacturer's protocol. TCRB libraries were sequenced on an Illumina MiSeq. The paper's processing steps were these. The proprietary platform of the kit vendor was used for demultiplexing, trimming and gene mapping. Sourced from immuneACCESS, this table was stored by TCRdb with only in-frame sequences that have V and J called. A share of the clones is absent; for the studies checked, an unresolved V gene accounts for under half, and the remainder has no known explanation. The V and J calls and clone size come from that table; D and trimming were worked out from the DNA. In this sample the table shows about 110,000 clones, roughly 90% of which occur a single time. Of the sample, 0.5% to 0.65% is held by the ten largest clones.

This sample stems from a study of a mutant IDH1 vaccine in newly diagnosed glioma listed by TCRdb under 2021. Context from the whole study: Across visits V03 through V10, patients got a total of eight vaccinations, given in weeks 1, 3, 5, 7, 11, 15, 19 and 23. Vaccination started 4-6 weeks after radiotherapy alone, or was given together with temozolomide cycles in the groups whose treatment included chemotherapy. The approximately 32 treated patients were roughly 62% male and approximately 40% female, with a mean age of approximately 40 years. Before enrollment, patients had received standard therapy of radiotherapy alone, temozolomide alone, or radiochemotherapy with temozolomide; most received the combination. Peripheral blood was drawn at six visits: V03 (baseline), V05, V07, V10, V12 and V13. For exploratory analyses, longitudinal TCRB deep sequencing was carried out in roughly 23 treated patients wherever samples were available.

Study-wide findings and limitations: Availability determined which PBMC samples were chosen for TCRB deep sequencing. It was noted by the authors that analyses of patient blood samples could not be reproduced owing to sample limitations. No apparent relationship was observed between pseudoprogression and alterations in the top peripheral T cell clonotypes detected by TCRB sequencing. Immune responses induced by the vaccine were seen in over 80% of patients across multiple MHC alleles.

The material was PBMCs, obtained from a glioma patient whose treatment included an IDH1 peptide vaccine. This clonotype was sampled from a woman aged 45 to 65 with glioma.

The nucleotides read TGCAGTGCTACCCGGGACAGCGAGCAGTACTTC. Its translation is CSATRDSEQYF. This receptor chain uses TRBV20-1 and TRBJ2-7; TRBD1 agrees with 7 junctional bases. For this chain, trimming is 4 bases at the V end and 6 bases at the J end, and the number of junction bases without a gene match is 3. Sequences DFQATT (CDR1) and SNEGSKA (CDR2) are obtained from the germline V gene (reference sequence). The CDR3 runs 11 residues from the cysteine to the phenylalanine. Only CDR3 DNA is held: 33 bases, read in frame from base 1.